The rows below give T cell receptor beta chains drawn from one sample of a study of control samples from healthy donors and cancer patients. The data were produced by immunoSEQ multiplex PCR, yet TCRdb's version contains in-frame clones alone and is incomplete. The sample has 99,000 or so clones; 82% are singletons. The sequenced material came from blood. The receptors come from a man aged 60-69 years in good health. CDR3s include the opening cysteine and the closing phenylalanine or tryptophan. Each record gives: V gene, clone size, D gene, J gene, CDR3 DNA, CDR3 protein. D genes are given only for firm matches. Rows give clone size only sometimes, using once, few, many, or a class for an expanded clone.

V: TRBV5-1
size: .
D: .
J: TRBJ1-1
DNA: TGCGCCAGCAGCCACCTGACAGACACTGAAGCTTTCTTT
CDR3: CASSHLTDTEAFF

V: TRBV15
size: .
D: .
J: TRBJ2-2
DNA: TGTGCCACCAGCAGAGTGATTGCTCCCGGGGAGCTGTTTTTT
CDR3: CATSRVIAPGELFF

V: TRBV6-4
size: .
D: .
J: TRBJ1-1
DNA: TGTGCCAGCAGTGCCAACCCTATTCCGAACACTGAAGCTTTCTTT
CDR3: CASSANPIPNTEAFF

V: TRBV7-9
size: .
D: .
J: TRBJ2-1
DNA: TGTGCCAGCAGCTTGCCGGGAGCGCTAGCGAATGAGCAGTTCTTC
CDR3: CASSLPGALANEQFF

V: TRBV18
size: few
D: .
J: TRBJ1-5
DNA: TGTGCCAGCTCACTGAATCAGGGGACGAATCAGCCCCAGCATTTT
CDR3: CASSLNQGTNQPQHF

V: TRBV5-1
size: .
D: .
J: TRBJ2-1
DNA: TGCGCCAGCAGCTGGACCGGAACCTCCTACAATGAGCAGTTCTTC
CDR3: CASSWTGTSYNEQFF

V: TRBV3-1/TRBV3-2
size: .
D: .
J: TRBJ1-2
DNA: TGTGCCAGCAGCCAAATCTTGCAGGCAAAACTGGCTAACTATGGCTACACCTTC
CDR3: CASSQILQAKLANYGYTF

V: TRBV7-9
size: few
D: TRBD2
J: TRBJ2-7
DNA: TGTGCCAGCCGCCCCGGGAGGGGGGCCTACGAGCAGTACTTC
CDR3: CASRPGRGAYEQYF

V: TRBV7-8
size: .
D: TRBD2
J: TRBJ2-2
DNA: TGTGCCAGCAGCTTAGTTAGGCTAGCGGGGGGGCCGACCGGGGAGCTGTTTTTT
CDR3: CASSLVRLAGGPTGELFF

V: TRBV9
size: .
D: .
J: TRBJ1-2
DNA: TGTGCCAGCAGCCCCACTCAGGTGAACGGCTATGGCTACACCTTC
CDR3: CASSPTQVNGYGYTF

V: TRBV6-1
size: .
D: TRBD1
J: TRBJ1-2
DNA: TGTGCCAGCAGTGTTGCCCTCCTCTCCAGGGGGCAGAACTATGGCTACACCTTC
CDR3: CASSVALLSRGQNYGYTF

V: TRBV4-2
size: .
D: TRBD1
J: TRBJ1-6
DNA: TGTGCCAGCAGCCAATTCACAGGGGAGGTCGCCTATAATTCACCCCTCCACTTT
CDR3: CASSQFTGEVAYNSPLHF

V: TRBV9
size: .
D: .
J: TRBJ2-7
DNA: TGTGCCAGCAGCCCCCCGGGGCGAGACTACGAGCAGTACTTC
CDR3: CASSPPGRDYEQYF

V: TRBV5-1
size: .
D: .
J: TRBJ2-1
DNA: TGCGCCAGCAGCTCGGGAAACACCAATGAGCAGTTCTTC
CDR3: CASSSGNTNEQFF

V: TRBV7-6
size: .
D: .
J: TRBJ2-7
DNA: TGTGCCAGCAGCTTAGGTCCCGGGCTCCAGTACGAGCAGTACTTC
CDR3: CASSLGPGLQYEQYF

V: TRBV5-8
size: .
D: .
J: TRBJ2-3
DNA: TGTGCCAGCAGCTTGTCTGACGGATGGTTTAGCACAGATACGCAGTATTTT
CDR3: CASSLSDGWFSTDTQYF

V: TRBV28
size: .
D: TRBD2
J: TRBJ2-1
DNA: TGTGCCAGCAGTGCAATCGGACTAGAGTCCTACAATGAGCAGTTCTTC
CDR3: CASSAIGLESYNEQFF

V: TRBV4-1
size: .
D: TRBD2
J: TRBJ2-5
DNA: TGCGCCAGCAGCCTCAAGATACGTACGACTAGCGGGTCCCAAGAGACCCAGTACTTC
CDR3: CASSLKIRTTSGSQETQYF

V: TRBV3-1/TRBV3-2
size: .
D: TRBD1
J: TRBJ1-2
DNA: TGTGCCAGCAGCCAACACGGGAGGACAGGGGGGGGTTATGGCTACACCTTC
CDR3: CASSQHGRTGGGYGYTF

V: TRBV11-3
size: .
D: .
J: TRBJ1-1
DNA: TGTGCCAGCAGCGCGCAGGGAGAGAACACTGAAGCTTTCTTT
CDR3: CASSAQGENTEAFF

V: TRBV6-2/TRBV6-3
size: .
D: TRBD1
J: TRBJ1-5
DNA: TGTGCCAGCAGTTACTGGACAGGGACGGGGAAAGTGGGCAATCAGCCCCAGCATTTT
CDR3: CASSYWTGTGKVGNQPQHF

V: TRBV7-3
size: .
D: .
J: TRBJ2-3
DNA: TGTGCCAGCAGCGCCAGGGGGGTGAGCACAGATACGCAGTATTTT
CDR3: CASSARGVSTDTQYF

V: TRBV5-5
size: .
D: .
J: TRBJ1-1
DNA: TGTGCCAGCAGCACCGGGACGGTGGGGAACACTGAAGCTTTCTTT
CDR3: CASSTGTVGNTEAFF

V: TRBV24-1
size: .
D: .
J: TRBJ1-4
DNA: TGTGCCACCAGTACAAGGACCCGGGCGGACGAAAAACTGTTTTTT
CDR3: CATSTRTRADEKLFF

V: TRBV4-1
size: .
D: TRBD2
J: TRBJ2-3
DNA: TGCGCCAGCAGCCGTCGGACTAGCGGGGGGGCAGATACGCAGTATTTT
CDR3: CASSRRTSGGADTQYF

V: TRBV29-1
size: .
D: .
J: TRBJ1-1
DNA: TGCAGCGTTGAAGAAACGGGGGCGAACACTGAAGCTTTCTTT
CDR3: CSVEETGANTEAFF

V: TRBV27
size: .
D: .
J: TRBJ1-6
DNA: TGTGCCAGCAGGCCAGGTGGATCCCCAAATTCACCCCTCCACTTT
CDR3: CASRPGGSPNSPLHF

V: TRBV5-1
size: few
D: .
J: TRBJ1-1
DNA: TGCGCCAGCAGTCGAAGCACAGGATTGAACACTGAAGCTTTCTTT
CDR3: CASSRSTGLNTEAFF

V: TRBV7-9
size: .
D: TRBD1
J: TRBJ1-1
DNA: TGTGCCAGCAGCCCCCGGGGGACAGGGCGAGGTAACACTGAAGCTTTCTTT
CDR3: CASSPRGTGRGNTEAFF

V: TRBV2
size: .
D: TRBD1
J: TRBJ1-5
DNA: TGTGCCAGCAGTGAGGCACAGGGGGTTAATCAGCCCCAGCATTTT
CDR3: CASSEAQGVNQPQHF

V: TRBV5-6
size: .
D: .
J: TRBJ1-1
DNA: TGTGCCAGCAGCGGGGCGGGGTTAGGCACTGAAGCTTTCTTT
CDR3: CASSGAGLGTEAFF

V: TRBV19
size: .
D: .
J: TRBJ1-5
DNA: TGTGCCAGCCAACGGGACCCGGGAGGAAGGCAGCCCCAGCATTTT
CDR3: CASQRDPGGRQPQHF

V: TRBV11-2
size: .
D: TRBD2
J: TRBJ2-3
DNA: TGTGCCAGCAGTATCGGACTAGCCTACACAGATACGCAGTATTTT
CDR3: CASSIGLAYTDTQYF

V: TRBV14
size: .
D: .
J: TRBJ2-5
DNA: TGTGCCAGCAGCCAAGAGGAGGGACTGTTAGGCGAGACCCAGTACTTC
CDR3: CASSQEEGLLGETQYF

V: TRBV7-9
size: .
D: .
J: TRBJ2-7
DNA: TGTGCCAGCAGCCCTAAACAGGGTTCCCCCTACGAGCAGTACTTC
CDR3: CASSPKQGSPYEQYF

V: TRBV7-9
size: .
D: .
J: TRBJ1-1
DNA: TGTGCCAGCAGCTTAAGGCCCCCTCTAGCTTTCTTT
CDR3: CASSLRPPLAFF

V: TRBV4-1
size: .
D: TRBD1
J: TRBJ2-3
DNA: TGCGCCAGCAGCCAATACCGGGACAGGGGAACAGATACGCAGTATTTT
CDR3: CASSQYRDRGTDTQYF

V: TRBV14
size: .
D: .
J: TRBJ2-7
DNA: TGTGCCAGCAGCCAAGGGTCCGGGGGCGCGTCCCCCTACGAGCAGTACTTC
CDR3: CASSQGSGGASPYEQYF

V: TRBV3-1/TRBV3-2
size: .
D: .
J: TRBJ2-3
DNA: TGTGCCAGCAGCCAATCTTTAACTAGCTCAGATACGCAGTATTTT
CDR3: CASSQSLTSSDTQYF

V: TRBV2
size: .
D: TRBD1
J: TRBJ1-5
DNA: TGTGCCAGCAAACTAAGGACAGGAGATAATCAGCCCCAGCATTTT
CDR3: CASKLRTGDNQPQHF

V: TRBV19
size: .
D: .
J: TRBJ1-4
DNA: TGTGCCAGTAGTATAACCGGGACAGAAAAACTGTTTTTT
CDR3: CASSITGTEKLFF

V: TRBV6-4
size: few
D: TRBD1
J: TRBJ1-4
DNA: TGTGCCAGCAGTGACACCTCCGGACAGGGGCTTGGAAAACTGTTTTTT
CDR3: CASSDTSGQGLGKLFF

V: TRBV7-9
size: .
D: TRBD1
J: TRBJ2-3
DNA: TGTGCCAGCAGCTTAGAGGGGGCGACGGCAGATACGCAGTATTTT
CDR3: CASSLEGATADTQYF

V: TRBV7-7
size: .
D: .
J: TRBJ2-2
DNA: TGTGCCAGCAGCCCCTCGACAGGGAACACCGGGGAGCTGTTTTTT
CDR3: CASSPSTGNTGELFF

V: TRBV5-4
size: .
D: TRBD1
J: TRBJ2-5
DNA: TGTGCCAGCAGCTTAACAGGGGTTGAGACCCAGTACTTC
CDR3: CASSLTGVETQYF

V: TRBV24-1
size: .
D: .
J: TRBJ1-5
DNA: TGTGCCACCAGTGACGGGACCCGAGGGTTTAGCAATCAGCCCCAGCATTTT
CDR3: CATSDGTRGFSNQPQHF

V: TRBV30
size: .
D: TRBD1
J: TRBJ2-5
DNA: TGTGCCTGGAACCCGGTCGACAGGGATCGGGAGACCCAGTACTTC
CDR3: CAWNPVDRDRETQYF

V: TRBV5-1
size: once
D: .
J: TRBJ1-2
DNA: TGCGCCAGCAGCTTGGATTCTCGGGCAGGGTACTATGGCTACACCTTC
CDR3: CASSLDSRAGYYGYTF

V: TRBV5-1
size: .
D: TRBD1
J: TRBJ2-7
DNA: TGCGCCAGCAGCTCGACCGGACAGGGGGCGCAGTACGAGCAGTACTTC
CDR3: CASSSTGQGAQYEQYF